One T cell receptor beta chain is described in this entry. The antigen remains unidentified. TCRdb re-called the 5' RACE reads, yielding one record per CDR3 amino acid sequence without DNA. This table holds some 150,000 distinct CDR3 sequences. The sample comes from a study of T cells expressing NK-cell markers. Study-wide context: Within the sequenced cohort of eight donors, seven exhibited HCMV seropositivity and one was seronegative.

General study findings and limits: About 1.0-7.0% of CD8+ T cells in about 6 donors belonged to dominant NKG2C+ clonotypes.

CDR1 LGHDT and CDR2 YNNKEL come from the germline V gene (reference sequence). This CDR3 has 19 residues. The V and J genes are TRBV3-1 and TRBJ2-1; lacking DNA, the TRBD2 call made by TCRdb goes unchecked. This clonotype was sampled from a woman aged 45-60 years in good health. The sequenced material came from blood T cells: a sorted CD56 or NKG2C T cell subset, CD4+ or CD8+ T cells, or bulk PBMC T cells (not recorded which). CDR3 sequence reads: CASSHYSGRAISVYNEQFF.